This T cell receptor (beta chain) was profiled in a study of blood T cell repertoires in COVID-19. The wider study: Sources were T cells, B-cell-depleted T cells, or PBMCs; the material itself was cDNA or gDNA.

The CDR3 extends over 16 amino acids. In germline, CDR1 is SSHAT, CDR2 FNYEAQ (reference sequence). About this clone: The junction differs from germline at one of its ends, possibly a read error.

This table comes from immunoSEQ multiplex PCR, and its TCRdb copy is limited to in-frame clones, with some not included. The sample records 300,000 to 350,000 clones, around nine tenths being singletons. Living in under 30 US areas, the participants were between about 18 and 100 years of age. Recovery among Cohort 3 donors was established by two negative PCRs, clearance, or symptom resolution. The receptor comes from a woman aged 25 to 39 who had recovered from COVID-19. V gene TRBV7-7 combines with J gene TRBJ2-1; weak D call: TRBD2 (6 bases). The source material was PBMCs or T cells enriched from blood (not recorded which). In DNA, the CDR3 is TGTGCTAGCAGCGAACGTCTAGCGCCCTCCTACAATGAGCAGTTCTTC. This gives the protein CASSERLAPSYNEQFF.